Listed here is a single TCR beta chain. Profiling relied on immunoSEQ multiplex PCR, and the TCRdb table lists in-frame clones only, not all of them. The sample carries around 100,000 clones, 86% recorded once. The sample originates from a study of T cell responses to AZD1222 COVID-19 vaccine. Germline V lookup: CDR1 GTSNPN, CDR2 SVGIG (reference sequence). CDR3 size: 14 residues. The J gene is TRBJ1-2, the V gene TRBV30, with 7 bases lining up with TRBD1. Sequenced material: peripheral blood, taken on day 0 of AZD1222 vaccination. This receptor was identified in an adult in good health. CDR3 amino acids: CASPRGNPNYGYTF. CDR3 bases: TGTGCTTCCCCCAGGGGGAACCCTAACTATGGCTACACCTTC.